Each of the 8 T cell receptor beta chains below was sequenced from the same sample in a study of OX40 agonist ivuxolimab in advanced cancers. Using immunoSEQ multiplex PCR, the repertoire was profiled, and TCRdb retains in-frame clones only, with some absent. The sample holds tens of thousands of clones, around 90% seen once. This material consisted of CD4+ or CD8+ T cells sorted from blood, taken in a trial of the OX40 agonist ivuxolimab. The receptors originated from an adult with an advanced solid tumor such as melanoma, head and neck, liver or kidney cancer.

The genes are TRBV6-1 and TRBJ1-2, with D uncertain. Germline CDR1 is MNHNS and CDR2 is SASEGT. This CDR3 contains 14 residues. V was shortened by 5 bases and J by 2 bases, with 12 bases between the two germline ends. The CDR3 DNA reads TGTGCCAGCAGTTCAGGACCAGTGAACTATGGCTACACCTTC. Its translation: CASSSGPVNYGYTF.

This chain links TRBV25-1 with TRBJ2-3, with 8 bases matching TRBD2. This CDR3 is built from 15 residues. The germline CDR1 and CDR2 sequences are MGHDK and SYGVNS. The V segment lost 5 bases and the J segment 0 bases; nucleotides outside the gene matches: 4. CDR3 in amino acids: CASSRAGASTDTQYF. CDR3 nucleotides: TGTGCCAGCAGTAGAGCGGGAGCTAGCACAGATACGCAGTATTTT.

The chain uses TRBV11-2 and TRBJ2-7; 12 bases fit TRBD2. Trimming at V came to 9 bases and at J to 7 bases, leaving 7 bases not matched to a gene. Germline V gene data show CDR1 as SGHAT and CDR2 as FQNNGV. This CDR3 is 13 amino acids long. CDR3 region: CASRLAGVGEQYF. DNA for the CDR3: TGTGCCAGTAGACTAGCGGGAGTGGGGGAGCAGTACTTC. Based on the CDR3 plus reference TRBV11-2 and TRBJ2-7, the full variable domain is EAGVAQSPRYKIIEKRQSVAFWCNPISGHATLYWYQQILGQGPKLLIQFQNNGVVDDSQLPKDRFSAERLKGVDSTLKIQPAKLEDSAVYLCASRLAGVGEQYFGPGTRLTVT.

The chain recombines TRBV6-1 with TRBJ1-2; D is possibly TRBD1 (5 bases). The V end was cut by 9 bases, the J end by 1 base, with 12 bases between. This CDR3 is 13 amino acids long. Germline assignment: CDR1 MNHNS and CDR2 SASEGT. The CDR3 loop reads CASKIGDNYGYTF. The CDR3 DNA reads TGTGCCAGTAAAATAGGGGATAACTATGGCTACACCTTC.

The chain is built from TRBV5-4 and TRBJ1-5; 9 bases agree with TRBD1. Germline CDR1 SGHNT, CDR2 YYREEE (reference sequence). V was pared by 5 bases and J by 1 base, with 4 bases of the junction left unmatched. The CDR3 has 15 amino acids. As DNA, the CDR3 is TGTGCCAGCAGTTCGGGACAGGGCAGCAATCAGCCCCAGCATTTT. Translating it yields CASSSGQGSNQPQHF.

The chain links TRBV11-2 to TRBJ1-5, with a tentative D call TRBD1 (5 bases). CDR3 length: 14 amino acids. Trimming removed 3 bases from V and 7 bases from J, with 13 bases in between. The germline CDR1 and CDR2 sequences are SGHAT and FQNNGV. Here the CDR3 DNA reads TGTGCCAGCAGCTTGGGGTCCCAGGGACAGCCCCAGCATTTT. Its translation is CASSLGSQGQPQHF.

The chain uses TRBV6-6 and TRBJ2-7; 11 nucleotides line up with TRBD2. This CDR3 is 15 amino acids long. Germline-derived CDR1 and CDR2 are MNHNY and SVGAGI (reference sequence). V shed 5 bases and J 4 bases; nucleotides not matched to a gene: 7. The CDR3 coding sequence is TGTGCCAGCAGTCGTAGCGGGGGGGCCGGGTACGAGCAGTACTTC. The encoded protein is CASSRSGGAGYEQYF.

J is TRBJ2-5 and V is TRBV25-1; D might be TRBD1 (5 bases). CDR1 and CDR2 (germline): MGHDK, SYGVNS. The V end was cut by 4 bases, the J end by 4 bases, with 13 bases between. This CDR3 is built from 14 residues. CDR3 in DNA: TGTGCCAGCAGTGGGGCCAGGGTGGGAGAGACCCAGTACTTC. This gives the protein CASSGARVGETQYF.